This is a list of T cell receptor beta chains from one sample in a study of beta chain features in type 1 diabetes. Clones were read by immunoSEQ multiplex PCR, and TCRdb kept only the in-frame ones, dropping some. The sample lists roughly 400,000 clones; about 15% were seen once. Sequencing was carried out using naive CD4+ T cells from blood. The receptors were sampled from a man in his thirties or forties in good health. CDR3s include the opening cysteine and the closing phenylalanine or tryptophan.

TRBJ2-3	TRBV2	CASSELTSGGTDTQYF
TRBJ2-3	TRBV11-2	CASSPGWRGGRDTQYF
TRBJ1-5	TRBV7-2	CASSPQWSPLSNQPQHF
TRBJ2-2	TRBV30	CAWGDTNTGELFF
TRBJ1-5	TRBV30	CAWSGGAGQPQHF
TRBJ2-5	TRBV13	CASSPGLTQATQYF
TRBJ2-4	TRBV6-6	CASSWTRDSNIQYF
TRBJ2-1	TRBV11-2	CASSPPFWGASNEQFF
TRBJ2-3	TRBV14	CASHGASPDTQYF
TRBJ2-7	TRBV7-9	CASSPVGGMGGYEQYF
TRBJ2-4	TRBV29-1	CSVVLVAETQNIQYF
TRBJ2-1	TRBV6-5	CASSYYIARGYNEQFF
TRBJ2-3	TRBV29-1	CSVGLTTTTDTQYF
TRBJ2-3	TRBV7-2	CASSLAFSDTQYF
TRBJ1-5	TRBV4-3	CASSQEPGQPHRSNQPQHF
TRBJ1-3	TRBV18	CASSPPSESGNTIYF
TRBJ2-3	TRBV7-9	CACLGISTDTQYF
TRBJ2-3	TRBV10-3	CAISPGTGGGYTDTQYF
TRBJ2-2	TRBV14	CASSQELSTGELFF
TRBJ2-1	TRBV11-3	CASSPLAGGYNEQFF
TRBJ2-7	TRBV7-2	CASSLEGVNEQYF
TRBJ1-2	TRBV4-3	CASSQLGQGASNYGYTF
TRBJ1-2	TRBV5-4	CASSPDRNYGYTF
TRBJ2-2	TRBV7-2	CASSSLSGYTGELFF
TRBJ2-5	TRBV6-5	CASRRTGGETQYF
TRBJ2-1	TRBV7-8	CASSRASEQFF
TRBJ1-4	TRBV7-9	CASSLASLAPTNEKLFF
TRBJ2-5	TRBV21-1	CASSKVVRARGQETQYF
TRBJ2-1	TRBV10-3	CATEGGVSNEQFF
TRBJ2-5	TRBV5-1	CASSPGGVEETQYF
TRBJ2-3	TRBV14	CASSLTTQYF
TRBJ2-1	TRBV5-1	CASSPTSGGHNEQFF
TRBJ2-1	TRBV9	CASSVDPAGGLQNEQFF
TRBJ2-5	TRBV19	CASSIGREETQYF
TRBJ2-1	TRBV15	CATSVSGTYNEQFF